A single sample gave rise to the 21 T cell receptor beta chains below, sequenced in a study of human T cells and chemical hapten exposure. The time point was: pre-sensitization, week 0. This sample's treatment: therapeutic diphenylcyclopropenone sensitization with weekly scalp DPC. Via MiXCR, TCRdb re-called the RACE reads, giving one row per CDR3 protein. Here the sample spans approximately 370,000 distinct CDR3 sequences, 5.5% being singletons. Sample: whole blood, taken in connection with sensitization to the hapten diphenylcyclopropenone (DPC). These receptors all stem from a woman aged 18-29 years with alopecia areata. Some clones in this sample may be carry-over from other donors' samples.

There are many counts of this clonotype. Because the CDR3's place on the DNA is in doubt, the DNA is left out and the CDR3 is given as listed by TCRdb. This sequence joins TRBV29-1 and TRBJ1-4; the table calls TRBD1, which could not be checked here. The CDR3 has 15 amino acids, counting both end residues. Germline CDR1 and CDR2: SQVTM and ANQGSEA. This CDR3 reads CSVQEFGPGNEKLFF.

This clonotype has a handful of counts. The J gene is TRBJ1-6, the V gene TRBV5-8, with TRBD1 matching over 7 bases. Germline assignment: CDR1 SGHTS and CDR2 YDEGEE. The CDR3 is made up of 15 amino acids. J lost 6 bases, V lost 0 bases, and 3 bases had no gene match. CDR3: CASSLGGTVNSPLHF. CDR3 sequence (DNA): TGTGCCAGCAGCTTGGGGGGGACAGTTAATTCACCCCTCCACTTT.

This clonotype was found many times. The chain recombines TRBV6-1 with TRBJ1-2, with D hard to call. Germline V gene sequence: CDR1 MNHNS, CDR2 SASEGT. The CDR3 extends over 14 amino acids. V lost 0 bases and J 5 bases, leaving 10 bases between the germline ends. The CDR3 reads CASSEARQEYGYTF. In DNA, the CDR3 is TGTGCCAGCAGTGAAGCGAGGCAGGAATATGGCTACACCTTC.

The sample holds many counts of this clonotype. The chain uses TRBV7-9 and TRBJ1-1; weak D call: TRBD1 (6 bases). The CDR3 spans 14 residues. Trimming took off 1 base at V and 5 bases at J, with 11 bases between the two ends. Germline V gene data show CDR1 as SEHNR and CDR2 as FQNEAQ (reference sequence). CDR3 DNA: TGTGCCAGCAGCTTAGGCCAGGGGTTTACTGAAGCTTTCTTT. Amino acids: CASSLGQGFTEAFF.

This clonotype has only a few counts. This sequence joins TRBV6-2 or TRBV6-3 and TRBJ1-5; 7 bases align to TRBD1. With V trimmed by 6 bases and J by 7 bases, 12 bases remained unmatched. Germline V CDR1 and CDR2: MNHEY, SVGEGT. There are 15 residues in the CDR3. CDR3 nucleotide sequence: TGTGCCAGCAGATCCCAGGGGGGGCTTTGGCAGCCCCAGCATTTT. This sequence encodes CASRSQGGLWQPQHF.

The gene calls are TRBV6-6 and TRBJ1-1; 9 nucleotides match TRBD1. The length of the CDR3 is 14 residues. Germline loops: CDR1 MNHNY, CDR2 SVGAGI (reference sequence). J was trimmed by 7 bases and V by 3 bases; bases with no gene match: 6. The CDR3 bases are TGTGCCAGCAGTTATGAGGGACAGGGAAATGAAGCTTTCTTT. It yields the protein CASSYEGQGNEAFF.

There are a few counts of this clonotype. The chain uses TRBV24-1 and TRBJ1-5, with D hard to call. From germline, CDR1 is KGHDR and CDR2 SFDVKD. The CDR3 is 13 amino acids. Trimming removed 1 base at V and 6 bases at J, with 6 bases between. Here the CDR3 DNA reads TGTGCCACCAGTGATTTCAAGGGTCAGCCCCAGCATTTT. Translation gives CATSDFKGQPQHF.

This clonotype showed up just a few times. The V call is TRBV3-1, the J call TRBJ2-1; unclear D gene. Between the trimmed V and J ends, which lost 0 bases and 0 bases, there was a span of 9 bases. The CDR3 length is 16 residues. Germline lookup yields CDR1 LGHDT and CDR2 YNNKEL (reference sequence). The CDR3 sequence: CASSQDEFTSYNEQFF. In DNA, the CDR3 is TGTGCCAGCAGCCAAGATGAGTTTACCTCCTACAATGAGCAGTTCTTC.

The chain's CDR3 is CASSLGQGLGYTF. The CDR3 nucleotides read TGTGCCAGCAGTTTAGGACAGGGGCTTGGCTACACCTTC. The rearrangement joins TRBV28 to TRBJ1-2; 9 bases map to TRBD1. After removal of 2 bases from V and 7 bases from J, the junction contained 2 bases not matched to a gene. This CDR3 has 13 residues. Germline CDR1 MDHEN, CDR2 SYDVKM.

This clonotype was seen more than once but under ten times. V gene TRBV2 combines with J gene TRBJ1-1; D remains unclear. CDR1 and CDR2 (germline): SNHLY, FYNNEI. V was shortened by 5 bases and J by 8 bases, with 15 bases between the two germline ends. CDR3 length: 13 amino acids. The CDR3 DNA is TGTGCCAGCAGTAAGTGGACGGCTAGCGAAGCTTTCTTT. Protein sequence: CASSKWTASEAFF. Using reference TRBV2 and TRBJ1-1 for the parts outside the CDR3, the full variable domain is EPEVTQTPSHQVTQMGQEVILRCVPISNHLYFYWYRQILGQKVEFLVSFYNNEISEKSEIFDDQFSVERPDGSNFTLKIRSTKLEDSAMYFCASSKWTASEAFFGQGTRLTVV.

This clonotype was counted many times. The CDR3 nucleotides are TGCAGCGTTGGGGGACAGGGGGAATCTAAGAGCAGCACAGATACGCAGTATTTT. This sequence encodes CSVGGQGESKSSTDTQYF. V and J are TRBV29-1 and TRBJ2-3; 11 nucleotides match TRBD1. The CDR3 has 18 residues. The V and J ends lost 4 bases and 0 bases, in that order; junction bases with no gene match: 12. Germline CDR1 reads SQVTM; CDR2 reads ANQGSEA.

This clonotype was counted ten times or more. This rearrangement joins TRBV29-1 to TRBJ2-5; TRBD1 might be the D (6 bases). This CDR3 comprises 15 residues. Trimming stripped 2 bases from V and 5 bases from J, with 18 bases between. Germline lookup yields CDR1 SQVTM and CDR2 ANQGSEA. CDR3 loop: CSVEPGLGRGETQYF. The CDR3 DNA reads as TGCAGCGTTGAACCGGGTCTGGGCAGGGGCGAGACCCAGTACTTC.

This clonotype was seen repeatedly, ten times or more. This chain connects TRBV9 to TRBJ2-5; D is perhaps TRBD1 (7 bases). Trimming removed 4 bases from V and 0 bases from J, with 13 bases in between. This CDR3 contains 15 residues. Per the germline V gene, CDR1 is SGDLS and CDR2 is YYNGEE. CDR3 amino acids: CASSPGGLNQETQYF. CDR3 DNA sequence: TGTGCCAGCAGCCCAGGGGGGCTTAACCAAGAGACCCAGTACTTC.

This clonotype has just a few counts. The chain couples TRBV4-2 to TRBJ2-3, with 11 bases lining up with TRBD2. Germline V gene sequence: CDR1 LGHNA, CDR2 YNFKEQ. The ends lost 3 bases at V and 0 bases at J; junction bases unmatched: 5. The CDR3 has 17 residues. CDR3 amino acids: CASSHVTSGGSTDTQYF. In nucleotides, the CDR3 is TGTGCCAGCAGCCACGTCACTAGCGGGGGTAGCACAGATACGCAGTATTTT.

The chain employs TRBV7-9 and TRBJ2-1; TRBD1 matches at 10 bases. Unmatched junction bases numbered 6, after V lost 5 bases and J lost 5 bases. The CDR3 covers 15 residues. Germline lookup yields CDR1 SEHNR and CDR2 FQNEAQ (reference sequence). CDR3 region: CASSIGTGANNEQFF. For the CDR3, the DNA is TGTGCCAGCAGCATAGGGACAGGGGCTAACAATGAGCAGTTCTTC. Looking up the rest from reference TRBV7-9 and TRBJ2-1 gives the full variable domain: DTGVSQNPRHKITKRGQNVTFRCDPISEHNRLYWYRQTLGQGPEFLTYFQNEAQLEKSRLLSDRFSAERPKGSFSTLEIQRTEQGDSAMYLCASSIGTGANNEQFFGPGTRLTVL.

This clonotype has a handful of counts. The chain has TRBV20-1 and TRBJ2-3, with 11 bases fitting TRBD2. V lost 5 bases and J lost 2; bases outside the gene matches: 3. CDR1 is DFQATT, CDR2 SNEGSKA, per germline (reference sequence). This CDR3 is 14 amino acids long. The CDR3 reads CSAHSGGATDTQYF. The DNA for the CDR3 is TGCAGTGCTCATAGCGGGGGGGCCACAGATACGCAGTATTTT.

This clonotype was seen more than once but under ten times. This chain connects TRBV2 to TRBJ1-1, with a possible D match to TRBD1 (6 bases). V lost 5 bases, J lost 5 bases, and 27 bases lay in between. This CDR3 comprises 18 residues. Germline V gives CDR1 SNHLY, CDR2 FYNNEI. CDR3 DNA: TGTGCCAGCAGTTACACCCCGGGACAACCGACCGCGGGGACTGAAGCTTTCTTT. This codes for CASSYTPGQPTAGTEAFF.

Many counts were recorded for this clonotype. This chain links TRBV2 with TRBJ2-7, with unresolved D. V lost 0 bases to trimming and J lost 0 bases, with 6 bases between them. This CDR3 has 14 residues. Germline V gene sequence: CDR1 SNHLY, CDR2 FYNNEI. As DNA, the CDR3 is TGTGCCAGCAGTGAAGCTGACTCCTCCTACGAGCAGTACTTC. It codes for CASSEADSSYEQYF.

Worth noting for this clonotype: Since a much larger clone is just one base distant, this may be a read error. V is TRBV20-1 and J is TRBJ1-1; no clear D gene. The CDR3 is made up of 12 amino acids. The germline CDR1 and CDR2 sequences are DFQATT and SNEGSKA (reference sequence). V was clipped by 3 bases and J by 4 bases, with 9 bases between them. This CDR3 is CSASPWTTEAFF. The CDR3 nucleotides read TGCAGTGCTAGCCCTTGGACCACTGAAGCTTTCTTT.

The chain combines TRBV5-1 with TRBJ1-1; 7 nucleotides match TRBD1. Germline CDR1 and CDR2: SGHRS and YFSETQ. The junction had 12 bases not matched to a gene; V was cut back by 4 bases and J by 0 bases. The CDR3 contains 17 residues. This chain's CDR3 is CASSRTSTGLLNTEAFF. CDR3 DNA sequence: TGCGCCAGCAGCCGGACATCGACAGGGCTCTTGAACACTGAAGCTTTCTTT.

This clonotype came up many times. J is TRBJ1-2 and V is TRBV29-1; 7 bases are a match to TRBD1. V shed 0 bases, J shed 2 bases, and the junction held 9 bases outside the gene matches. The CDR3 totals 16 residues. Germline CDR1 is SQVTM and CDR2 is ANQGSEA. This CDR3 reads CSVEDPIIQGNYGYTF. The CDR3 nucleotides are TGCAGCGTTGAAGATCCCATCATACAGGGGAACTATGGCTACACCTTC.